This TCR beta chain was captured in a study of cytomegalovirus exposure and HLA in healthy donors (dated by TCRdb to 2017 to 2019). Context from the whole study: An earlier analysis of under 600 of the donors reported 250 to 350 Gb of sequence data and some 120 million unique TCR beta sequences from 190 million or so T cells. In a later genetic analysis, genome-wide SNP genotypes for about three fifths of the roughly 670 donors were used, and that subset was treated as a discovery cohort. An earlier analysis of 450 to 750 of the donors used high-throughput TCR beta sequencing to judge whether each TCR beta V gene segment behaved as functional or pseudogenic. Typing coverage differed by locus: A, B, C, DRB1 and DQB1 were typed in about 629-640 donors, DQA1 in 522, DPA1 in some 600, and DPB1 in around 490. The study aimed to test whether cataloging public T cell receptors could reveal signatures of past pathogen exposure. Class I and class II HLA loci were covered by the typing at four-digit resolution. Of the 300 to 450 genotyped donors, over 70% fell in the genetic ancestry cluster associated with self-reported Caucasian donors. The study used immunosequencing to profile the T cell repertoires of approximately 640 subjects and linked those repertoires to cytomegalovirus serostatus. Along with the approximately 700-subject first cohort, a separate validation cohort of over 90 different subjects was used. The study combined high-throughput TCR immunosequencing, statistical association of individual TCRs with disease status, and machine learning to predict cytomegalovirus infection status. All discovery cohort repertoires had been generated using a single sequencing platform. Roughly 300 gigabases of sequencing data and approximately 85 million unique TCR sequences were included in an early release covering several hundred HLA-typed donors. Rather than drawing on any new phenotypic data, the later analysis identified candidate immune exposures from TCR beta sequences and the way those sequences occurred across donors. Roughly five DR-DQ haplotypes were handled as single units for association and clustering because linkage in the cohort was strong. Across 398 genotyped donors of the cohort, an average of about 240,000 unique TCR beta nucleotide sequences per donor were sequenced, and around 20% of those sequences were non-productive. Alongside the repertoire data, information on donor age, sex, ethnicity and CMV serostatus was compiled. A later analysis re-analyzed previously published TCR beta repertoires from roughly 630 donors and added high-resolution HLA genotyping to study TCR occurrence patterns.

What the research found in general, with its limitations: The authors suggested that the approach could potentially be generalized to other disease states and immunological phenotypes. The classifier was reported to diagnose cytomegalovirus status with high specificity and sensitivity in both the original and validation cohorts. Linkage disequilibrium might explain the correlated functional status among segregating V segments, but an unknown experimental factor could not be excluded. A further reported finding was that TCR beta sequences accurately predicted the HLA-A and HLA-B alleles for most subjects in the first cohort. In a later analysis, TCR association rates were found to vary across HLA loci, with the most associated TCRs seen for DRB1 alleles and the fewest for HLA-C alleles. A total of some 180 TCR beta chains were listed by the study as associated with cytomegalovirus. An association between a missense DCLRE1C variant and V-gene and J-gene trimming of TCR beta chains was found in a later genetic analysis and replicated in an independent cohort. In a later analysis, over 15,000 TCR beta sequences were associated with specific HLA alleles at a false discovery rate of 0.05. While some public TCRs were present in many individuals, most TCR sequences turned up only very rarely across donors. Roughly uniform sequencing depth across donors was assumed in presence/absence analyses, although this assumption may not hold. Only TCR beta chains were sequenced in this cohort, and the absence of alpha or paired-chain data limited detectable features. In an earlier analysis of around 600 of the donors, most TCR beta V segments were observed in productive rearrangements about 90% or about 30% of the time, broadly matching IMGT annotations. For the cohort, immune exposure information was limited to CMV serostatus. In vitro tests confirmed that a few of the cytomegalovirus-associated TCR beta chains recognize cytomegalovirus antigens. The sequencing pipeline was judged likely to have produced a cluster of highly shared sequence variants as a technical artifact. Because HLA typing was unavailable for some donors at each locus, only the typed subset was used in association tests. According to a later analysis, most CMV-associated TCR beta chains appeared to be HLA-restricted, and the HLA associations seemed to be driven largely by CMV exposure. In a later genetic analysis, fewer N-insertions in productive TCRs were reported among donors in an Asian-associated ancestry cluster than the roughly 710-donor mean. Over 15 rarely observed V segments, including chromosome 9 orphons, were excluded from the earlier analysis of about 610 of the donors because counts were too low. In a later analysis, HLA-associated TCR beta chains showed more clonal expansion and lower generation probabilities than non-associated chains that were equally common. Strong co-occurrence of HLA alleles, especially DR and DQ, made assigning TCR associations to individual alleles difficult. Several of the top co-occurrence clusters appeared to be linked to parvovirus B19, influenza, CMV and Epstein-Barr virus, according to a later analysis.

Library generation was performed with the immunoSEQ multiplex PCR assay. For the multiplex PCR, a mixture combining 60 forward primers for TCR Vbeta segments and 13 reverse primers for TCR Jbeta segments was used. The CDR3 region of rearranged TCR beta genes was amplified from genomic DNA by a multiplex PCR assay. The Illumina HiSeq System was used to sequence the amplified TCR beta libraries as 87-base-pair reads. In the paper's pipeline: A later analysis tallied around 80 million unique TCR beta chains across the approximately 670 repertoires, and about 10 million of those chains were shared by two or more donors. To remove PCR and sequencing errors, raw reads were error-corrected and collapsed into unique sequences using a nearest-neighbor algorithm that merged closely related sequences. To assign V, D and J gene segments, CDR3 sequences were aligned to IMGT reference sequences. Each retained sequence needed at least a six-nucleotide match to both a V gene segment and a J gene segment. Rearrangements were called productive when the CDR3 lacked stop codons and stayed in frame with V and J; all others were non-productive. Following IMGT convention, CDR3 was defined as the stretch from the second conserved V-encoded cysteine up to the conserved J-encoded phenylalanine. In an earlier analysis of roughly 580 of the donors, sequences lacking an unambiguous match to a single V gene segment were excluded. In an earlier analysis of approximately 560 of the donors, a V segment was called functional when productive rearrangements were above 56.7%, and segregating when the standard deviation between donors exceeded 5%. A statistical classification framework was developed to diagnose cytomegalovirus status using the catalog of TCR beta chain sequences. V and J gene assignment, in a later analysis, came from comparing TCR nucleotide sequences with IMGT/GENE-DB human TR gene sequences. Using the TCRdist pipeline, a later analysis assigned CDR3 sequences along with most-parsimonious VDJ recombination scenarios. In a later analysis, each TCR beta chain was defined by its CDR3 amino acid sequence together with its V-gene family, and reads lacking a unique V-gene family were excluded. To address suspected cross-contamination and a sequencing artifact, a later analysis removed 592 highly shared, low-generation-probability nucleotide sequences. In a later analysis, a clonal expansion index for each public chain was calculated from normalized within-repertoire ranks of inferred template counts. Generation probabilities in a later analysis came from a VDJ recombination model fitted to out-of-frame rearrangements, and those results were checked against IGoR. Hypergeometric tests were used in a later analysis to score TCR-TCR, TCR-HLA and TCR-CMV co-occurrence, with a repertoire-size bias correction applied to the TCR pairs. A later analysis estimated false discovery rates by permuting HLA or CMV assignments 20 times. In a later analysis, co-occurring TCRs were grouped with DBSCAN, and TCRdist sequence similarity was added when clustering was performed within HLA-allele-positive subsets. Repertoires with fewer than 30,000 or more than 120,000 public chains, plus five repertoires with anomalous nucleotide sharing, were excluded from co-occurrence clustering. The clones in this table, taken by TCRdb from immuneACCESS, are in-frame only. Not every clone is retained; where verified, under half of the shortfall comes from an unresolved V gene, and the cause of the rest is unknown. From that table come the V and J calls and clone size; the DNA was used to work out D and trimming. The sample yields about 67,000 clones; less than 80% were counted once. Over 7.5% of the sample is taken by the ten largest.

Note on this clone: Its antigen has not been determined. Within one base of it there is no much larger clone, and no base qualities were kept.

The cohort was made up of 500 to 800 healthy bone marrow donors. At the time of sampling, all cohort members were nominally healthy, though unrecorded immune exposures were likely present. The donor tested CMV seropositive, placing the donor among the 289 seropositive members of the cohort. Every donor gave a peripheral blood sample, and the peripheral blood mononuclear cells from that sample were used for TCR beta sequencing. The Qiagen DNeasy Blood Extraction Kit was used to extract genomic DNA from the blood cell samples. Sequencing was done on a sample of PBMCs. The source of this sequence is a man in his 60s in good health and CMV-seropositive.

This receptor has the CDR3 CASSLAGANTEAFF. The sequenced DNA is TGTGCCAGCAGCCTGGCGGGGGCAAACACTGAAGCTTTCTTT. The chain is made from TRBV7-8 and TRBJ1-1; 6 matching bases give a weak D call of TRBD1. CDR1 and CDR2 were assigned from the germline V gene as SGHVS and FQNEAQ. V is pared back by 5 bases and J by 2 bases, with 12 bases lying between the germline termini. The CDR3 holds 14 amino acids from the cysteine to the phenylalanine. Just CDR3 DNA is preserved here, 42 bases in frame from base 1.